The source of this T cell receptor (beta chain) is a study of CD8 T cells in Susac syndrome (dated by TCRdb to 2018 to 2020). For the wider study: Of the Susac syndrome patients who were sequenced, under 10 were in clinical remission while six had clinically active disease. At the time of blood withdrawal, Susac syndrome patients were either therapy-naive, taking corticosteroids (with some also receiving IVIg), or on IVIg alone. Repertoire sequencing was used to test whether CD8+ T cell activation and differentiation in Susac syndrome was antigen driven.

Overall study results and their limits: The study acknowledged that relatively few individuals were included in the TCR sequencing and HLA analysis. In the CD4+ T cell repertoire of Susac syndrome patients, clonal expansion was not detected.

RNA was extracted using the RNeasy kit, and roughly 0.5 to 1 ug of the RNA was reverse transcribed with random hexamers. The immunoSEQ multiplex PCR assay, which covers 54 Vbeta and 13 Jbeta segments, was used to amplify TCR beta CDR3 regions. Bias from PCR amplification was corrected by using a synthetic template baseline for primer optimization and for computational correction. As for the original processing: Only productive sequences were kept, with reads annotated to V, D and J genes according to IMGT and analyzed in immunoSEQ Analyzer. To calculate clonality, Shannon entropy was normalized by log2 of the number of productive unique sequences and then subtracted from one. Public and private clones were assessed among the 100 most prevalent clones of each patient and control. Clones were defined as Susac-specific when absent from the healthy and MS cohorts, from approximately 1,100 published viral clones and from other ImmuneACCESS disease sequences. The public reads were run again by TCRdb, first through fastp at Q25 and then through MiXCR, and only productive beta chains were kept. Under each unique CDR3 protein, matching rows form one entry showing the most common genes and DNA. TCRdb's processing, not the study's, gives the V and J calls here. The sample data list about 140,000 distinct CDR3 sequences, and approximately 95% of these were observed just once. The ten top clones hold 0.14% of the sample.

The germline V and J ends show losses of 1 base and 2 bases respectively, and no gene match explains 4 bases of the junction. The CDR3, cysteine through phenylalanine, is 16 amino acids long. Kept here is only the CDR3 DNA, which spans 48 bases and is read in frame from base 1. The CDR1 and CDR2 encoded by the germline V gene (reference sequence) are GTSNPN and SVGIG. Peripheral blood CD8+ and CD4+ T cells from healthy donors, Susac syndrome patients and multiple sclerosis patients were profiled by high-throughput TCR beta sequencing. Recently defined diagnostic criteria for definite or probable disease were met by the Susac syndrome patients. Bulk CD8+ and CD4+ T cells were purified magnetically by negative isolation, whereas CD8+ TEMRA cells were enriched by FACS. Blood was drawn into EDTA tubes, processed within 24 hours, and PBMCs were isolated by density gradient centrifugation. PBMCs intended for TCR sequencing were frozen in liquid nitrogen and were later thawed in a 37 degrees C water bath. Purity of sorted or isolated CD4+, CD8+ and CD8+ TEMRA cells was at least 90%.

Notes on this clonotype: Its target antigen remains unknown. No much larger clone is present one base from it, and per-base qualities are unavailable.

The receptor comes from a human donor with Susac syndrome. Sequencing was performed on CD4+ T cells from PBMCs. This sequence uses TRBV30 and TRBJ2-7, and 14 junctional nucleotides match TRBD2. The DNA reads TGTGCCTGGAGTGGACTAGCGGGAGGGTCCACCTACGAGCAGTACTTC. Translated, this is CAWSGLAGGSTYEQYF.